This T cell receptor (beta chain) was documented in a study of T cell changes during pregnancy in multiple sclerosis. This CDR3 has 14 residues. Germline lookup yields CDR1 SGHDN and CDR2 FVKESK. V dropped 3 bases and J dropped 3 bases, with 9 bases sitting between them. Sequencing was performed with immunoSEQ multiplex PCR; in TCRdb, only in-frame clones are kept and a portion is missing. Among tens of thousands of clones listed, 80% to 95% were seen once. The V call is TRBV14, the J call TRBJ2-1, with D perhaps assigned TRBD1 or TRBD2 (5 bases each). Source material: peripheral blood. The receptor's source is a female donor with multiple sclerosis, enrolled in a pregnancy study. The CDR3 here is CASSQGTLYNEQFF. CDR3 coding DNA: TGTGCCAGCAGCCAGGGGACCCTCTACAATGAGCAGTTCTTC.